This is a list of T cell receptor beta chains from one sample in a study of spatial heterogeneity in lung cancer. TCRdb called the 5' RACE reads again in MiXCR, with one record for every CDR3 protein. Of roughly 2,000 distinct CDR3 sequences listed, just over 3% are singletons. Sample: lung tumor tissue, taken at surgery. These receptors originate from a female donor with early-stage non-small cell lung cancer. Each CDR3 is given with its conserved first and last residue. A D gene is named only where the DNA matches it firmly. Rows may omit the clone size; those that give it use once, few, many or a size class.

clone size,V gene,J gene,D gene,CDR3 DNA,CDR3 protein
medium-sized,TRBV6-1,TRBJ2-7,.,TGTGCCAGCAGTAGGCAGACCTACGAGCAGTACTTC,CASSRQTYEQYF
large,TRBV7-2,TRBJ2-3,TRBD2,TGTGCCAGCAGCTCCCATAGCGGGTCCCCGGGAGATACGCAGTATTTT,CASSSHSGSPGDTQYF
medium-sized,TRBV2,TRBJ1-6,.,TGTGCCAGCAGCCGACAGGCGGATTCACCCCTCCACTTT,CASSRQADSPLHF
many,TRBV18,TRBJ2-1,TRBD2,TGTGCCAGCTCACCCCAGAGGGGCGGGGGGGCCTACAATGAGCAGTTCTTC,CASSPQRGGGAYNEQFF
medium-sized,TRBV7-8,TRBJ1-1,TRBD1,TGTGCCAGCAGCTGGCTCTCCGGGACAGGAGAAGCTTTCTTT,CASSWLSGTGEAFF
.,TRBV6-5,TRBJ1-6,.,TGTGCCAGCAGTTACTCGATAGGCTCACACACCATGGATAATTCACCCCTAAAATTT,CASSYSIGSHTMDNSPLKF
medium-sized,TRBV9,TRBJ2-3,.,TGTGCCAGCAGCACCCGAGCGGGCTTCACAGATACGCAGTATTTT,CASSTRAGFTDTQYF
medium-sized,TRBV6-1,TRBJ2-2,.,TGTGCCAGCATGGTAGTAGGGAACACCGGGGAGCTGTTTTTT,CASMVVGNTGELFF
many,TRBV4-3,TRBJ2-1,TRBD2,TGCGCCAGCAGCCAGGAAGCGGGGAGCTCCTACAATGAGCAGTTCTTC,CASSQEAGSSYNEQFF
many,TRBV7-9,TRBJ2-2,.,TGTGCCAGCAGCTTAGCGTCGGGGGGCTGGGTCGACACCGGGGAGCTGTTTTTT,CASSLASGGWVDTGELFF
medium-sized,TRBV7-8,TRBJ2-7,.,TGTGCCAGCAGCTTAGGGGCCACCGCCTACGAGCAGTACTTC,CASSLGATAYEQYF
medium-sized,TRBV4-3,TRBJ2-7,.,TGCGCCAGCAGCCAAGTTCAGGGCTACGAGCAGTACTTC,CASSQVQGYEQYF
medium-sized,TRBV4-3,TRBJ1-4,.,TGCGCCAGCAGCCAAGGGGGATTAACTAATGAAAAACTGTTTTTT,CASSQGGLTNEKLFF
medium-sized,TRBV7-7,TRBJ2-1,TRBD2,TGTGCCAGCAGCTTAGCTGGTAGCGGGGGCCACGGGGAGCAGTTCTTC,CASSLAGSGGHGEQFF
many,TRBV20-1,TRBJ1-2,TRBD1,TGCAGTGCTGGACAGGGAAAGGACTGGGACTATGGCTACACCTTC,CSAGQGKDWDYGYTF
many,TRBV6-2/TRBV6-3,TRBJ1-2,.,TGTGCCAGCACCGCGCCGGAAGGCTTAGATCGAACTAACTATGGCTACACCTTC,CASTAPEGLDRTNYGYTF
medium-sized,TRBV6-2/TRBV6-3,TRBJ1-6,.,TGTGCCAGCAGTTATCCCGACCCGGGACTCGTCTTT,CASSYPDPGLVF
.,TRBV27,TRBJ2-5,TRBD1,TGTGAAAGAACCCAGGGAGGACAGGGGCTGGAGACCCAGTACTTC,CERTQGGQGLETQYF
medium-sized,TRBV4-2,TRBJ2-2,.,TGTGCCAGCAGCCAAGATTCCCAGACGTACACCGGGGAGCTGTTTTTT,CASSQDSQTYTGELFF
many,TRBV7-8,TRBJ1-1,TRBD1,TGTGCCAGCAAAAGGGGACAGGGGAACACTGAAGCTTTCTTT,CASKRGQGNTEAFF
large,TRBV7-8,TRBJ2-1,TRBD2,TGTGCCAGCAGCTTTGAGCGGGGGGCCCCCAGCTCCTACAATGAGCAGTTCTTC,CASSFERGAPSSYNEQFF
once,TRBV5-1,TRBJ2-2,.,TGCGCCAGCAGCATGTCAAAAGGGAAAGGAAACGGGGAGATGTTTTTT,CASSMSKGKGNGEMFF
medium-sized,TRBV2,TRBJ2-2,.,TGTGCCAGCAGTGTTAAGGCCAGTCCGACCGGGGAGCTGTTTTTT,CASSVKASPTGELFF
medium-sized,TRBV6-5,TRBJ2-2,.,TGTGCCAGCAGTCTATTCGGACGGGACACCGGGGAGCTGTTTTTT,CASSLFGRDTGELFF
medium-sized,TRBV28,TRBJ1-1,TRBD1,TGTGCCAGCAGTTTTGTCCTCGGGACAGATAACACTGAAGCTTTCTTT,CASSFVLGTDNTEAFF
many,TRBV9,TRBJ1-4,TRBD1,TGTGCCAGCGGACAGGGGGCAACTAATGAAAAACTGTTTTTT,CASGQGATNEKLFF
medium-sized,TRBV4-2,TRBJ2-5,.,TGTGCCAGCAGCCAAGATACGGGATCGAAAGAGACCCAGTACTTC,CASSQDTGSKETQYF
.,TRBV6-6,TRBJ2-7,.,TGTGCCAGCAGTACCCAGACCCTAAACTCATACGAGCAGTACTTC,CASSTQTLNSYEQYF
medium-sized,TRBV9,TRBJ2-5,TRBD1,TGTGCCAGCAGCGCCGGGACAGGGCTTTTCGGGACCCAGTACTTC,CASSAGTGLFGTQYF
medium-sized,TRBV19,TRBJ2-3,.,TGTGCCAGTAATCCAAACAGGGCCACAGATACGCAGTATTTT,CASNPNRATDTQYF
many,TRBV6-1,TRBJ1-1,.,TGTGCCAGCAGACCTAGTGAAGGGGTGAACACTGAAGCTTTCTTT,CASRPSEGVNTEAFF
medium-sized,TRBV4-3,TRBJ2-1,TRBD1,TGCGCCAGCAGCCTACGGGACAGGAGGATCAATGAGCAGTTCTTC,CASSLRDRRINEQFF
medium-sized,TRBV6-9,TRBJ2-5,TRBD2,TGTGCCAGCAGCTCGGCGTGCGGGGGGGAAGAGACCCAGTACTTC,CASSSACGGEETQYF
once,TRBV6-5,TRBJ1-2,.,TGTGCCAGCAGTTACTTCGCAGGGAAAAGCTATGGCTACAACTTC,CASSYFAGKSYGYNF
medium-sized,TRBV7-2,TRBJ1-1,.,TGTGCCAGCAGCTTAATTGCGGGGAGCACTGAAGCTTTCTTT,CASSLIAGSTEAFF
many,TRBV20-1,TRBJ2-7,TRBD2,TGCAGTGCTACCCTGGGGGGGACCTACGAGCAGTACTTC,CSATLGGTYEQYF
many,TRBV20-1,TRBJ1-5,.,TGCAGTGCTAGGACGGCAGTATATCAGCCCCAGCATTTT,CSARTAVYQPQHF
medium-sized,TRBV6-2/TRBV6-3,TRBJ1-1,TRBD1,TGTGCCAGCAGACTAGGACAGGTGAACACTGAAGCTTTCTTT,CASRLGQVNTEAFF
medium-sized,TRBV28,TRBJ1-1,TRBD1,TGTGCCAGCAGTCTCCTAACTACGAGACAGGGGAACACTGAAGCTTTCTTT,CASSLLTTRQGNTEAFF
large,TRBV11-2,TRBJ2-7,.,TGTGCCAGCAGCTTTGGGAACGAGCAGTACTTC,CASSFGNEQYF
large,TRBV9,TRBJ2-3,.,TGTGCCAGCAGCGTAGCTGGTTTTGATACGCAGTATTTT,CASSVAGFDTQYF
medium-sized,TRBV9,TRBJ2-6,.,TGTGCCAGCAGCCTCAACCCCGGGACACCCTCTGGGGCCAACGTCCTGACTTTC,CASSLNPGTPSGANVLTF
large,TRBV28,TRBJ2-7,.,TGTGCCAGCAGTTTACTACAGAGATTACGAGAGCAGTACTTC,CASSLLQRLREQYF
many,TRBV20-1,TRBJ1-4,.,TGCAGTGCTAGAGCTCCGGTGGGAGATGAAAAACTGTTTTTT,CSARAPVGDEKLFF
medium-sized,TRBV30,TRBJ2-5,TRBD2,TGTGCCTGGAGTACCAGCGGGGGGTTGGAGACCCAGTACTTC,CAWSTSGGLETQYF
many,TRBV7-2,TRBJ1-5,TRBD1,TGTGCCAGCAGCTTCGGACAGGGCGGTCAGCCCCAGCATTTT,CASSFGQGGQPQHF
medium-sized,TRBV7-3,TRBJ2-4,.,.,CASSVYLCASSLGAENIQYF
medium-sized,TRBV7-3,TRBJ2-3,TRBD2,TGTGCCAGCAGCCCGAGGACTAGCGAAAGCACAGATACGCAGTATTTT,CASSPRTSESTDTQYF
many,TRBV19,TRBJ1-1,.,TGTGCCAGTAGTATCAACAGAGAGAACACTGAAGCTTTCTTT,CASSINRENTEAFF
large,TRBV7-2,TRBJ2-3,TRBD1,TGTGCCAGCAGCCCGGCTGCAGGGGGCGCAGATACGCAGTATTTT,CASSPAAGGADTQYF
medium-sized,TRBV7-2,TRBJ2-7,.,TGTGCCAGCAGCGCTAGTCCGGGCTACGAGCAGTACTTC,CASSASPGYEQYF
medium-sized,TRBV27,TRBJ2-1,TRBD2,TGTGCCAGCAGTTTCTCACTAGCGGGGGGAAATGAGCAGTTCTTC,CASSFSLAGGNEQFF
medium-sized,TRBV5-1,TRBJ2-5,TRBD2,TGCGCCAGCAGCTCGGGGACTAGCGCGAGAGAGACCCAGTACTTC,CASSSGTSARETQYF
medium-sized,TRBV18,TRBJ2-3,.,TGTGCCAGCTCACTTCCCCCGTCAGATACGCAGTATTTT,CASSLPPSDTQYF
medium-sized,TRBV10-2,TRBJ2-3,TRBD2,TGCGCCAGCAGAGCATCGGGACTAGATGCAGATACGCAGTATTTT,CASRASGLDADTQYF
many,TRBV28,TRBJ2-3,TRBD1,TGTGCCAGCAGACTCACAGGGGGACGCACAGATACGCAGTATTTT,CASRLTGGRTDTQYF